Shown below are 32 T cell receptor beta chains from a single sample sequenced in a study of blood T cell repertoires in COVID-19. Libraries were prepared by immunoSEQ multiplex PCR; TCRdb keeps only in-frame clonotypes and omits some of them. The sample shows 60,000 to 75,000 clones, roughly 85% of them seen only once. Sequenced material: peripheral blood. The receptors shown here come from a woman aged 50 to 65 with COVID-19, enrolled during active disease.

V gene TRBV6-5 combines with J gene TRBJ1-1; 7 bases agree with TRBD1. Germline V gene data show CDR1 as MNHEY and CDR2 as SVGAGI. The V segment lost 4 bases and the J segment 1 base; nucleotides outside the gene matches: 3. This CDR3 is built from 14 residues. In DNA, the CDR3 is TGTGCCAGCAGTTTACAGGGGAGGAACACTGAAGCTTTCTTT. This codes for CASSLQGRNTEAFF.

The V gene is TRBV10-3, the J gene TRBJ1-6, with D hard to call. CDR1 is ENHRY, CDR2 SYGVKD, per germline. Between the trimmed V and J ends, which lost 6 bases and 0 bases, there was a span of 12 bases. The CDR3 runs to 16 residues. Here the CDR3 DNA reads TGTGCCATCAGCGATAGTACGAGCTCCTATAATTCACCCCTCCACTTT. Translating gives CAISDSTSSYNSPLHF.

DNA of the CDR3: TGTGCCTGGAGCCCCCGCCAGGGGCCTCAGCCCCAGCATTTT. It codes for CAWSPRQGPQPQHF. The chain uses TRBV30 and TRBJ1-5, with D tentatively TRBD1 (6 bases). V lost 3 bases to trimming and J lost 6 bases, with 15 bases between them. Germline V gene sequence: CDR1 GTSNPN, CDR2 SVGIG (reference sequence). The CDR3 sequence is 14 residues long.

V usage is TRBV3-1 (or the pseudogene TRBV3-2) and J usage is TRBJ2-1, with 7 nucleotides matching TRBD2. The CDR3 is 14 amino acids. CDR1 and CDR2 from the germline V gene are LGHDT and YNNKEL (reference sequence). Trimming cost V 7 bases and J 0 bases; bases outside gene matches: 3. The chain's CDR3 is CASTRTSSYNEQFF. CDR3 bases: TGTGCCAGCACCCGGACTAGCTCCTACAATGAGCAGTTCTTC.

The chain uses TRBV6-5 and TRBJ1-5; a weak D match, TRBD1 (5 bases). CDR1 and CDR2 from the germline V gene are MNHEY and SVGAGI. The length of the CDR3 is 13 residues. V lost 0 bases and J lost 6, with 6 bases in between. This CDR3 reads CASSYSRGQPQHF. The CDR3 nucleotides read TGTGCCAGCAGTTACTCTAGGGGTCAGCCCCAGCATTTT.

This clone was seen a handful of times. The V call is TRBV19, the J call TRBJ2-1; TRBD2 aligns across 9 bases. The CDR3 covers 18 residues. CDR1 and CDR2 from the germline V gene are LNHDA and SQIVND (reference sequence). The V and J ends lost 4 bases and 0 bases, in that order; junction bases with no gene match: 10. The CDR3 here is CASSKLAGTVSSYNEQFF. The DNA for the CDR3 is TGTGCCAGTAGTAAACTAGCGGGTACCGTTAGCTCCTACAATGAGCAGTTCTTC.

The chain joins TRBV3-1 (or the pseudogene TRBV3-2) to TRBJ1-1, with D uncertain. CDR3 length: 17 residues. Trimming pared 1 base from V and 3 bases from J, leaving 18 bases between. Per the germline V gene, CDR1 is LGHDT and CDR2 is YNNKEL (reference sequence). For the CDR3, the DNA is TGTGCCAGCAGCCAAGTTACCCGAATTGGCATTTACACTGAAGCTTTCTTT. It encodes CASSQVTRIGIYTEAFF.

The chain has TRBV18 and TRBJ2-7; the D gene is possibly TRBD1 (5 bases). Looked up from germline, CDR1 is KGHSH and CDR2 is LQKENI. CDR3 length: 12 residues. Between the trimmed V and J ends, which lost 7 bases and 4 bases, there was a span of 11 bases. CDR3 nucleotide sequence: TGTGCCAGCTTGGGGCAGGGTTACGAGCAGTACTTC. Its translation: CASLGQGYEQYF.

The chain employs TRBV11-3 and TRBJ2-1; D not certain. CDR3 length: 14 amino acids. Germline CDR1 is SGHNT and CDR2 is YENEEA. Between the trimmed V and J ends, which lost 3 bases and 8 bases, there was a span of 14 bases. This chain's CDR3 is CASSFEVLSDEQFF. CDR3 sequence (DNA): TGTGCCAGCAGCTTTGAGGTACTGAGTGATGAGCAGTTCTTC.

This clone was observed a single time. The rearrangement joins TRBV11-3 to TRBJ2-5, with D maybe TRBD2 (7 bases). Germline V gene data show CDR1 as SGHNT and CDR2 as YENEEA. V was cut by 5 bases and J by 5 bases, with 27 bases left in between. The CDR3 has 18 amino acids. The CDR3 reads CASSPPGGWGGRMETQYF. CDR3 nucleotides: TGTGCCAGCAGCCCCCCCGGAGGTTGGGGGGGGCGCATGGAGACCCAGTACTTC. Complete variable domain (other parts from reference TRBV11-3 and TRBJ2-5): EAGVVQSPRYKIIEKKQPVAFWCNPISGHNTLYWYLQNLGQGPELLIRYENEEAVDDSQLPKDRFSAERLKGVDSTLKIQPAELGDSAVYLCASSPPGGWGGRMETQYFGPGTRLLVL.

The chain uses TRBV7-9 and TRBJ2-1, with D perhaps TRBD2 (7 bases). The V and J ends lost 8 bases and 5 bases respectively, with 19 bases between them. This CDR3 has 15 residues. Germline values: CDR1 SEHNR, CDR2 FQNEAQ (reference sequence). In nucleotides, the CDR3 is TGTGCCAGCTCCCCGGAGGGGGGGCGGGACAATGAGCAGTTCTTC. Its translation: CASSPEGGRDNEQFF. The variable domain in full, completed from reference TRBV7-9 and TRBJ2-1, reads DTGVSQNPRHKITKRGQNVTFRCDPISEHNRLYWYRQTLGQGPEFLTYFQNEAQLEKSRLLSDRFSAERPKGSFSTLEIQRTEQGDSAMYLCASSPEGGRDNEQFFGPGTRLTVL.

The chain employs TRBV5-5 and TRBJ2-7; no clear D gene. V gave up 0 bases and J gave up 0 bases, with 7 bases separating them. In germline, CDR1 is SGHKS, CDR2 YYEKEE (reference sequence). The CDR3 has 14 amino acids. CDR3 sequence (DNA): TGTGCCAGCAGCTTGGCCCCGAGCTCCTACGAGCAGTACTTC. Its translation: CASSLAPSSYEQYF.

V is TRBV4-1 and J is TRBJ1-2, with a tentative D call TRBD1 (5 bases). Germline V gene sequence: CDR1 MGHRA, CDR2 YSYEKL. V lost 3 bases, J lost 8 bases, and 13 bases lay in between. The CDR3 is 13 amino acids. The CDR3 coding sequence is TGCGCCAGCAGCCACCCTCGGACAACCGGCTACACCTTC. It is translated as CASSHPRTTGYTF.

This clone has just one count. This chain links TRBV29-1 with TRBJ2-2, with 16 bases identical to TRBD2. The CDR3 is 17 amino acids. CDR1 is SQVTM, CDR2 ANQGSEA, per germline. The V gene end was trimmed by 3 bases and the J gene end by 5 bases; junction bases not matched to a gene: 6. This CDR3 is CSVDQGLAGGGTGELFF. DNA of the CDR3: TGCAGCGTTGACCAGGGACTAGCGGGAGGGGGGACCGGGGAGCTGTTTTTT.

V and J are TRBV7-2 and TRBJ2-3, with D possibly TRBD1 on 5 matching bases. Trimming took off 1 base at V and 8 bases at J, with 16 bases between the two ends. Germline V gene sequence: CDR1 SGHTA, CDR2 FQGNSA. The CDR3 totals 15 residues. The CDR3 nucleotides read TGTGCCAGCAGCTTAGGGGCAGGGATCTTGGGTACGCAGTATTTT. It specifies CASSLGAGILGTQYF. Filled out from reference TRBV7-2 and TRBJ2-3, the complete variable domain reads GAGVSQSPSNKVTEKGKDVELRCDPISGHTALYWYRQSLGQGLEFLIYFQGNSAPDKSGLPSDRFSAERTGGSVSTLTIQRTQQEDSAVYLCASSLGAGILGTQYFGPGTRLTVL.

The chain recombines TRBV6-9 with TRBJ2-2; 12 nucleotides align to TRBD2. J gave up 1 base and V 5 bases, and 17 bases lay outside the gene matches. This CDR3 is 21 amino acids long. The germline CDR1 and CDR2 sequences are MNHGY and SVAAGI. The chain's CDR3 is CASSRKVRESSGRVNTGELFF. CDR3 bases: TGTGCCAGCAGTCGGAAGGTAAGGGAATCTAGCGGGAGGGTGAACACCGGGGAGCTGTTTTTT.

This clone has a single count. This sequence joins TRBV14 and TRBJ2-5, with 11 positions matching TRBD2. This CDR3 contains 16 residues. V shed 1 base and J 3 bases; nucleotides not matched to a gene: 4. Germline lookup yields CDR1 SGHDN and CDR2 FVKESK. In DNA, the CDR3 is TGTGCCAGCAGCCAAGGAAGACTAGCGGGAAAAGAGACCCAGTACTTC. Residues: CASSQGRLAGKETQYF.

This chain uses TRBV5-1 with TRBJ2-7; the match to TRBD2 covers 8 bases. V lost 4 bases, J lost 6 bases, and 6 bases stayed unmatched. Germline values: CDR1 SGHRS, CDR2 YFSETQ. This CDR3 has 13 amino acids. This CDR3 is CASSPTGGFEQYF. DNA of the CDR3: TGCGCCAGCAGCCCCACGGGAGGGTTCGAGCAGTACTTC.

The V gene is TRBV4-1, the J gene TRBJ1-2; 11 bases map to TRBD1. This CDR3 is 17 amino acids long. With 1 base clipped from V and 0 bases from J, the junction kept 4 bases outside the gene matches. The V gene's germline CDR1 is MGHRA and CDR2 YSYEKL. The CDR3 coding sequence is TGCGCCAGCAGCCAAGTTGGGGACAGGGGGTCTAACTATGGCTACACCTTC. It translates to CASSQVGDRGSNYGYTF.

The genes are TRBV5-1 and TRBJ2-4, with D possibly matching TRBD1 (6 bases). Per germline, CDR1 SGHRS and CDR2 YFSETQ. The CDR3 runs 14 residues. The V gene lost 4 bases and the J gene lost 6 bases, with 14 bases spanning the gap. CDR3 DNA sequence: TGCGCCAGCAGCCCTAGCAACAGGGTAAACATTCAGTACTTC. Its protein product is CASSPSNRVNIQYF.

This chain joins TRBV19 and TRBJ2-3; 7 nucleotides align to TRBD2. This CDR3 region has 15 residues. Germline loops: CDR1 LNHDA, CDR2 SQIVND (reference sequence). Trimming at V came to 10 bases and at J to 4 bases, leaving 14 bases not matched to a gene. CDR3: CATFSGSRGADTQYF. CDR3 nucleotide sequence: TGTGCCACCTTCTCCGGATCCCGGGGGGCAGATACGCAGTATTTT.

V usage is TRBV7-9 and J usage is TRBJ2-7; TRBD2 agrees at 8 bases. The CDR3 length is 16 residues. J gave up 2 bases and V 5 bases, and 11 bases lay outside the gene matches. Germline CDR1 is SEHNR and CDR2 is FQNEAQ (reference sequence). In DNA, the CDR3 is TGTGCCAGCAGCCCGCCCTGGCGGGAGGCCCCCTACGAGCAGTACTTC. The encoded protein is CASSPPWREAPYEQYF.

Relative to its sample, this clone is medium-sized (0.01 to 0.1%). The chain has TRBV12-3 or TRBV12-4 and TRBJ1-1; no definite D call. V was clipped by 11 bases and J by 1 base, with 14 bases between them. This CDR3 region has 13 residues. CDR3 protein: CAGSQATNTEAFF. As DNA, the CDR3 is TGTGCCGGCTCCCAGGCGACGAACACTGAAGCTTTCTTT.

This clone was detected a few times. V usage is TRBV6-5 and J usage is TRBJ2-2, with 8 bases identical to TRBD2. V gave up 8 bases and J gave up 4 bases; unmatched junction bases: 6. In germline, CDR1 is MNHEY, CDR2 SVGAGI. The CDR3 is made up of 14 amino acids. For the CDR3, the DNA is TGTGCCAGCCTTGGACTAGCTTCCACCGGGGAGCTGTTTTTT. It translates to CASLGLASTGELFF.

This chain connects TRBV4-3 to TRBJ2-7; 11 nucleotides agree with TRBD1. The CDR3 is 18 residues long. The germline V gene encodes CDR1 LGHNA and CDR2 YSLEER. Germline trimming cut 0 bases from V and 8 bases from J; bases unmatched to any gene: 15. As DNA, the CDR3 is TGCGCCAGCAGCCAAGATCGAGGGTCGGGACAGGGGGTTTACAAGCAGTACTTC. This encodes CASSQDRGSGQGVYKQYF.

The chain has TRBV10-3 and TRBJ2-5; D unresolved. The CDR3 contains 10 residues. Looked up from germline, CDR1 is ENHRY and CDR2 is SYGVKD. Trimming removed 8 bases at V and 4 bases at J, with 5 bases between. The CDR3 is CAIGRETQYF. The CDR3, as DNA: TGTGCCATCGGTAGAGAGACCCAGTACTTC.

This chain links TRBV10-3 with TRBJ1-1; D may be TRBD1 (6 bases). This CDR3 has 14 residues. V was pared by 7 bases and J by 0 bases, with 12 bases between. CDR1 is ENHRY, CDR2 SYGVKD, per germline. CDR3 loop: CAIKHREMNTEAFF. Here the CDR3 DNA reads TGTGCCATCAAACACAGGGAGATGAACACTGAAGCTTTCTTT.

The genes are TRBV4-2 and TRBJ1-5; D is undetermined. The CDR3 extends over 16 amino acids. Trimming removed 0 bases at V and 3 bases at J, with 12 bases between. Germline CDR1 LGHNA, CDR2 YNFKEQ. DNA of the CDR3: TGTGCCAGCAGCCAAGACGGAACAGCATTCAATCAGCCCCAGCATTTT. Its translation: CASSQDGTAFNQPQHF.

In nucleotides, the CDR3 is TGTGCCAGTAGTCCCGTGGGAAGGGGAGGATACGAGCAGTACTTC. Residues: CASSPVGRGGYEQYF. The J gene is TRBJ2-7, the V gene TRBV19; the D gene is possibly TRBD2 (6 bases). The germline gives CDR1 LNHDA, CDR2 SQIVND (reference sequence). The V end lost 5 bases, the J end lost 4 bases, and 18 bases lay between the germline ends. The CDR3 contains 15 residues.

The gene calls are TRBV14 and TRBJ2-2; 9 bases match TRBD2. V trimming: 2 bases; J trimming: 4 bases; junction bases outside the gene matches: 2. Looked up from germline, CDR1 is SGHDN and CDR2 is FVKESK. This CDR3 contains 15 residues. CDR3 protein: CASSQRGRGTGELFF. The CDR3 DNA reads TGTGCCAGCAGCCAACGCGGGAGGGGCACCGGGGAGCTGTTTTTT.

In the case of this clone: This specimen includes other DNA sequences encoding the same CDR3. V usage is TRBV3-1 (or the pseudogene TRBV3-2) and J usage is TRBJ2-1; possibly TRBD1 for D (5 bases). This CDR3 is 12 amino acids long. V was clipped by 1 base and J by 10 bases, with 8 bases between them. Per germline, CDR1 LGHDT and CDR2 YNNKEL (reference sequence). The CDR3 loop reads CASSQVAGEQFF. The CDR3 nucleotides read TGTGCCAGCAGCCAAGTAGCAGGGGAGCAGTTCTTC.

The V call is TRBV10-1, the J call TRBJ1-5; 8 bases agree with TRBD1. This CDR3 contains 14 residues. Trimming at V came to 3 bases and at J to 2 bases, leaving 0 bases not matched to a gene. In germline, CDR1 is WNHNN, CDR2 SYGVQD (reference sequence). The CDR3 DNA reads as TGCGCCAGCAGTGACAGGGGGCGCAATCAGCCCCAGCATTTT. Amino acid sequence: CASSDRGRNQPQHF.